The table lists the clone carrying this TCR beta chain with a count of one. Antigen: not known. The data were obtained in a study of cytomegalovirus exposure and HLA in healthy donors. Germline V gene lookup returns CDR1 KGHSH and CDR2 LQKENI. Trimming removed 5 bases at V and 0 bases at J, with 20 bases between. The CDR3 length is 18 residues. Regarding the study as a whole: According to a subsequent analysis, TCR clusters identified in the first cohort showed a tendency to co-occur across the approximately 120 validation repertoires.

Sequencing used immunoSEQ multiplex PCR; TCRdb keeps in-frame clones, though not all of them. The sample yields 220,000 or so clones, over 80% seen once. This receptor was taken from a woman between 18 and 29 years old in good health and CMV-seronegative. Sequenced: PBMCs. This chain joins TRBV18 and TRBJ1-3; TRBD1 is a possible D gene (6 bases). CDR3 in amino acids: CASSTSDRSPISGNTIYF. For the CDR3, the DNA is TGTGCCAGCTCAACTTCGGACAGATCCCCCATCTCTGGAAACACCATATATTTT.